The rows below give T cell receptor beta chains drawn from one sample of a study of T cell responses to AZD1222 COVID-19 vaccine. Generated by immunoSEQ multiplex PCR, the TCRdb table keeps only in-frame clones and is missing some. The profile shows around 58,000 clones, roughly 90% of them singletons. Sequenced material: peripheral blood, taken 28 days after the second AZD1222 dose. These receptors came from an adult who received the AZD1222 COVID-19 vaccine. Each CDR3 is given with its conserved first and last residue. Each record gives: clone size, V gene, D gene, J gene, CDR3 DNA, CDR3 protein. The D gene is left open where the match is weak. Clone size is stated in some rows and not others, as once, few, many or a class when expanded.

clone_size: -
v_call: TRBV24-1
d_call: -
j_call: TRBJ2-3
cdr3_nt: TGTGCCACCAGTGATACAGGGCAACGTGCCGCAGATACGCAGTATTTT
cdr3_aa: CATSDTGQRAADTQYF

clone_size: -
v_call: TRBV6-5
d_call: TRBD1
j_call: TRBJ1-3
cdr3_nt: TGTGCCAGCAGTTACACAGGGGGCGCAGGGGGAAACACCATATATTTT
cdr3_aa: CASSYTGGAGGNTIYF

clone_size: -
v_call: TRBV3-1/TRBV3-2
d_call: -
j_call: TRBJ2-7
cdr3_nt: TGTGCCAGCAGCCGTAGCCAGGTTTCCTACGAGCAGTACTTC
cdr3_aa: CASSRSQVSYEQYF

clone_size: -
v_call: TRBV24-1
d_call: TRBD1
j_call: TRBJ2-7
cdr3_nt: TGTGCCACCGCAGCAGGGGGCGGAGCGGAGGAGCAGTACTTC
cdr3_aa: CATAAGGGAEEQYF

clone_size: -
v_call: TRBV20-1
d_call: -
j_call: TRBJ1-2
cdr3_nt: TGCAGTGCTAGTTACCCAGGGTCAGACTATGGCTACACCTTC
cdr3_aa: CSASYPGSDYGYTF

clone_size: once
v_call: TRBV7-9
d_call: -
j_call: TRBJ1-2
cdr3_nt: TGTGCCAGCATTAGGGTGCCCTATGGCTACACCTTC
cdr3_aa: CASIRVPYGYTF

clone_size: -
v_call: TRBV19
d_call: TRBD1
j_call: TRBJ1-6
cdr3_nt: TGTGCCAGTAGTACGCAGGGACAGGGGGTTTCACCCCTCCACTTT
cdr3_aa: CASSTQGQGVSPLHF

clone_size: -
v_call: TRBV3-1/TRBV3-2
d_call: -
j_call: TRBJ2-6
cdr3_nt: TGTGCCAGCAGCCAAGGGTGGGCTGGGGCCAACGTCCTGACTTTC
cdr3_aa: CASSQGWAGANVLTF

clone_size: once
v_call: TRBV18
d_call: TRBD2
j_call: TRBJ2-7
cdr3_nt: TGTGCCAGCTCACCTGCTAGCGGGAGCTACGAGCAGTACTTC
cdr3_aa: CASSPASGSYEQYF

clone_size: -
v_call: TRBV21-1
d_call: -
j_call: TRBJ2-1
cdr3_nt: TGTGCCAGCAGCAAAGGGGACAGGTTTTACCACAATGAGCAGTTCTTC
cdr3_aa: CASSKGDRFYHNEQFF

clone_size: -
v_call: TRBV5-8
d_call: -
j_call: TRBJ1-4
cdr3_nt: TGTGCCAGCAGCCGGAGGGGGACGGGTAATGAAAAACTGTTTTTT
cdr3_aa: CASSRRGTGNEKLFF

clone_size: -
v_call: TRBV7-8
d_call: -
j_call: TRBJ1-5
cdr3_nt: TGTGCCAGCAGAGGAGGAAGCAATCAGCCCCAGCATTTT
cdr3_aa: CASRGGSNQPQHF

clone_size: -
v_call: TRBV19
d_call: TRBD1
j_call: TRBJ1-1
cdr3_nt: TGTGCCAGTAGTATTCGGGGGCACAGGGGCAGAACACTGAATGAGATCTTT
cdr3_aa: CASSIRGHRGRTLNEIF

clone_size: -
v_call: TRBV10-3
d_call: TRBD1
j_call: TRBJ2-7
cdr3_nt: TGTGCCATCAGTAGACAGGGGGCATACGAGCAGTACTTC
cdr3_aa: CAISRQGAYEQYF

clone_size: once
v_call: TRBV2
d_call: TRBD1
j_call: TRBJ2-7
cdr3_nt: TGTGCCAGCTCCGGGACAGGGGGCTACGAGCAGTACTTC
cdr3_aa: CASSGTGGYEQYF

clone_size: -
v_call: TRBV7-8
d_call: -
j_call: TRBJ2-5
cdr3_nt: TGTGCCAGCAGCCGGGGCAGGGGATTAGAGACCCAGTACTTC
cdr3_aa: CASSRGRGLETQYF

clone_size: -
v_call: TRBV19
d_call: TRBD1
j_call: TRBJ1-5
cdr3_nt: TGTGCCAGTAGTATCGGACAGGGCAATCAGCCCCAGCATTTT
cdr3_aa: CASSIGQGNQPQHF